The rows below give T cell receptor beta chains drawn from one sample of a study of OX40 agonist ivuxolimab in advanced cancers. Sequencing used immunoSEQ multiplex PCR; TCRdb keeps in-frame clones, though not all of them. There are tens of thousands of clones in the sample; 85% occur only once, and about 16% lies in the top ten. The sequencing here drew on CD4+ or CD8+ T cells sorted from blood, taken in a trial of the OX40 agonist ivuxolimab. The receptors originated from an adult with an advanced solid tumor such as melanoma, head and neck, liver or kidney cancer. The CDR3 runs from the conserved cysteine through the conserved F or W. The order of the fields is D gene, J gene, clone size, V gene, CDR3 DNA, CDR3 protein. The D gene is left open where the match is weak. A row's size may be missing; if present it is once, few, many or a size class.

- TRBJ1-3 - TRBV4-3 TGCGCCAGCAGCCGAAGGTTGGACGTCGTCTCTGGAAACACCATATATTTT CASSRRLDVVSGNTIYF
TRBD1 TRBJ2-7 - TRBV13 TGTGCCAGCAGCACAGGGACAGGGGTGCACGAGCAGTACTTC CASSTGTGVHEQYF
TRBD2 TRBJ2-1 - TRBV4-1 TGCGCCAGCAGCCTCAACTCAATTGCGGGACTAGACAATGAGCAGTTCTTC CASSLNSIAGLDNEQFF
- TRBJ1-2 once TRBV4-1 TGCGCCAGCAGCCAAGTGGAGGGCGGAGGCTATGGCTACACCTTC CASSQVEGGGYGYTF
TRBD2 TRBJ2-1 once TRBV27 TGTGCCAGCAGTTTCCTAGCGGAAATCTCCTACAATGAGCAGTTCTTC CASSFLAEISYNEQFF
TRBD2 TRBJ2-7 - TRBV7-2 TGTGCCAGCAGCATTGGGACTAGCGGGACCTCCTACGAGCAGTACTTC CASSIGTSGTSYEQYF
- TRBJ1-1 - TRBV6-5 TGTGCCAGCAGTTACTCGGAGGACACTGAAGCTTTCTTT CASSYSEDTEAFF
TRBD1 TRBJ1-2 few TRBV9 TGTGCCAGCAGCGGCCCTCGGCGGGACAGGGCCTATGGCTACACCTTC CASSGPRRDRAYGYTF
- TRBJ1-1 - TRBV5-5 TGTGCCAGCATCATGGTGGGCACTGAAGCTTTCTTT CASIMVGTEAFF
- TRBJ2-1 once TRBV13 TGTGCCAGCACCCAGCAGCCCGACAATGAGCAGTTCTTC CASTQQPDNEQFF
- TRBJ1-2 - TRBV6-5 TGTGCCAGCAGTGAAGTGGATCTCTATGGCTACACCTTC CASSEVDLYGYTF
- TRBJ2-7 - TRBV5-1 TGCGCCAGCAGCTTGTTTGGGACACCATCCTACGAGCAGTACTTC CASSLFGTPSYEQYF
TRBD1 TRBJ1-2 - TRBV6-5 TGTGCCAGCAGTTACCTAAGGACAGGCGAAAGCTACACCTTC CASSYLRTGESYTF
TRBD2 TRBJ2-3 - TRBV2 TGTGCCAGCATTAGTGCTAGCGGTTTAGATACGCAGTATTTT CASISASGLDTQYF
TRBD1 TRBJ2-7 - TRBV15 TGTGCCACCAGCACCTTCCGACAGGGGGCCGCCGAGCAGTACTTC CATSTFRQGAAEQYF
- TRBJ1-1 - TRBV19 TGTGCCAGTAGTATCGGCAGGGAGAACACTGAAGCTTTCTTT CASSIGRENTEAFF
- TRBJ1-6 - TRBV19 TGTGCCAGTAGTATTGCCGGGAGCTCCTATAATTCACCCCTCCACTTT CASSIAGSSYNSPLHF
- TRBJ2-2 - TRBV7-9 TGTGCCAGCAGCTTAGAGCGGAACACCGGGGAGCTGTTTTTT CASSLERNTGELFF
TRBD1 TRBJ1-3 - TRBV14 TGTGCCAGCAGCTACGGACAGGGCTCTGGAAACACCATATATTTT CASSYGQGSGNTIYF
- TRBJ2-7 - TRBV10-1 TGCGCCAGCAGTGAAGTAGGTCTTACCTACGAGCAGTACTTC CASSEVGLTYEQYF
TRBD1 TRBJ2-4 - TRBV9 TGTGCCAGCAGCGTAGCTTCAGGGGGAAACATTCAGTACTTC CASSVASGGNIQYF